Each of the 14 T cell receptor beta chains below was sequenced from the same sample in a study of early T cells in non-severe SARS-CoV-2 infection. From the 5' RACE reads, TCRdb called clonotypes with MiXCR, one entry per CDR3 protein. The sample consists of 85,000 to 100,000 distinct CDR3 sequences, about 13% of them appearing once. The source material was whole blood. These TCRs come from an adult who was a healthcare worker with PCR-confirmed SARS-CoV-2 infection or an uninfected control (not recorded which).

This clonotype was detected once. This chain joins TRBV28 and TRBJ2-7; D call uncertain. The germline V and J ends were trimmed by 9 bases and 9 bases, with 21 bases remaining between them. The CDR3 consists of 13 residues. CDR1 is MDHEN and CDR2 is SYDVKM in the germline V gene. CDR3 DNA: TGTGCCAGTAAGGGATATCCTAGTGTGGGGCAGTACTTC. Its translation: CASKGYPSVGQYF. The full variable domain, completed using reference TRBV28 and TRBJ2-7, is DVKVTQSSRYLVKRTGEKVFLECVQDMDHENMFWYRQDPGLGLRLIYFSYDVKMKEKGDIPEGYSVSREKKERFSLILESASTNQTSMYLCASKGYPSVGQYFGPGTRLTVT.

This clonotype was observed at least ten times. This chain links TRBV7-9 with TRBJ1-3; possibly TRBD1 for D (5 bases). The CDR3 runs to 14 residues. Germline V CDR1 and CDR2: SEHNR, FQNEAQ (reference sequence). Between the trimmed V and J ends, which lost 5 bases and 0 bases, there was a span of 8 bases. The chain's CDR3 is CASSPTASGNTIYF. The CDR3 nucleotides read TGTGCCAGCAGCCCGACAGCCTCTGGAAACACCATATATTTT.

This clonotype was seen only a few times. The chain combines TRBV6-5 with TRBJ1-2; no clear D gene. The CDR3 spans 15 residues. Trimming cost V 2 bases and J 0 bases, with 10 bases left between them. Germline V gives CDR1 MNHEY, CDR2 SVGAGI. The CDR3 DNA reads TGTGCCAGCAGTTACAGGGAGGGAGCTAACTATGGCTACACCTTC. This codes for CASSYREGANYGYTF.

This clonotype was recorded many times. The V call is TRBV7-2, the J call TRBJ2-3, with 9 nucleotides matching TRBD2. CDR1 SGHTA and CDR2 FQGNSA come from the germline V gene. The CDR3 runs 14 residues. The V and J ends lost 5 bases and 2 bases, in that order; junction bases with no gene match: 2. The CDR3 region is CASSPSGATDTQYF. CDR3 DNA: TGTGCCAGCAGCCCTAGCGGGGCCACAGATACGCAGTATTTT.

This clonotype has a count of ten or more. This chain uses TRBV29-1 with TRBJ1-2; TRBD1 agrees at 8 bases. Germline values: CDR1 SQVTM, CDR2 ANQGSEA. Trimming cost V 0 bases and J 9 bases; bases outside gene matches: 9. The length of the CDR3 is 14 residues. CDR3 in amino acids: CSVEDRTGLTSYTF. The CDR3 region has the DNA TGCAGCGTTGAAGACAGGACAGGGTTGACCAGCTACACCTTC.

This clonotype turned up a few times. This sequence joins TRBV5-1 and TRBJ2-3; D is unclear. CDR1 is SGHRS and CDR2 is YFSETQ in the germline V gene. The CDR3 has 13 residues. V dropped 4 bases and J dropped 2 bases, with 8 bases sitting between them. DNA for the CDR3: TGCGCCAGCAGCCAAAGCACCACAGATACGCAGTATTTT. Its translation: CASSQSTTDTQYF.

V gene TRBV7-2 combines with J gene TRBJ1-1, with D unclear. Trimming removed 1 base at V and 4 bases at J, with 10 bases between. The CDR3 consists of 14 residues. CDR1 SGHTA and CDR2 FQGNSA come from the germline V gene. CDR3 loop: CASSLGQAGTEAFF. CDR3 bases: TGTGCCAGCAGCTTAGGGCAGGCTGGCACTGAAGCTTTCTTT.

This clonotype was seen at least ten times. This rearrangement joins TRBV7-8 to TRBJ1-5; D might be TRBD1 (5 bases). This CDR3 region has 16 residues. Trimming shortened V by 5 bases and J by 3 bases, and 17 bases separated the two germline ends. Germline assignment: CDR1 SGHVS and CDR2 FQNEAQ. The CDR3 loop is CASSLGGRNDNQPQHF. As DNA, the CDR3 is TGTGCCAGCAGCCTGGGGGGACGAAACGACAATCAGCCCCAGCATTTT.

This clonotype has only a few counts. The CDR3 sequence: CASSSDRAAYNEQFF. CDR3 sequence (DNA): TGTGCCAGCAGTTCCGACAGGGCAGCCTACAATGAGCAGTTCTTC. V gene TRBV28 combines with J gene TRBJ2-1, with 7 bases fitting TRBD1. The V gene's germline CDR1 is MDHEN and CDR2 SYDVKM. There are 15 residues in the CDR3. V shed 4 bases, J shed 2 bases, and the junction held 5 bases outside the gene matches.

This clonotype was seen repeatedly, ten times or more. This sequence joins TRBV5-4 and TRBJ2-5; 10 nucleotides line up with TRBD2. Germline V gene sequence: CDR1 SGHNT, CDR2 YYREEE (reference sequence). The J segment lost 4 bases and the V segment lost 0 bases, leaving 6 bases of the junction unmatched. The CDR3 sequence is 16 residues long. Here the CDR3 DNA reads TGTGCCAGCAGCTTGGCCGGGACTAGCGAAAGAGAGACCCAGTACTTC. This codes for CASSLAGTSERETQYF.

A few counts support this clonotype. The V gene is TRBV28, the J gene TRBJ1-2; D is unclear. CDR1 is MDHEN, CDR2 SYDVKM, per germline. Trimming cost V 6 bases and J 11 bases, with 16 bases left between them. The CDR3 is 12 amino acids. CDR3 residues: CASRYGLWEYTF. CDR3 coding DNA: TGTGCCAGCAGGTACGGGCTCTGGGAGTACACCTTC.

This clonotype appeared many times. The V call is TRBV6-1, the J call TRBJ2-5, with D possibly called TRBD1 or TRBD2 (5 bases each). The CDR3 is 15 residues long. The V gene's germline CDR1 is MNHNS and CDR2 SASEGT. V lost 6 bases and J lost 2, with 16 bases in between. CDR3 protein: CASRKDGKGQETQYF. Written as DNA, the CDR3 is TGTGCCAGCAGGAAGGACGGGAAGGGGCAAGAGACCCAGTACTTC.

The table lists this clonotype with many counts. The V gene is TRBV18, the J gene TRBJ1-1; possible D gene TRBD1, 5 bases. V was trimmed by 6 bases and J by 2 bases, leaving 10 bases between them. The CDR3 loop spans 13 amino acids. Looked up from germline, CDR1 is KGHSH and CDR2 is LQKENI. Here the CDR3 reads CASSGPANTEAFF. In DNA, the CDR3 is TGTGCCAGCTCGGGACCAGCCAACACTGAAGCTTTCTTT.

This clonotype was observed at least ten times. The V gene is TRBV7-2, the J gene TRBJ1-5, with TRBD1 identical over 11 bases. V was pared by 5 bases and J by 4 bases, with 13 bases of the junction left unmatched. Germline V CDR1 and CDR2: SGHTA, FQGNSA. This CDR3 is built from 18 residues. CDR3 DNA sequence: TGTGCCAGCAGCACCCTAGGACAGGGGGCTATGAGGAATCAGCCCCAGCATTTT. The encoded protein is CASSTLGQGAMRNQPQHF.